What follows are 6 T cell receptor beta chains derived from one specimen sequenced in a study of T cells in Graves' hyperthyroidism and ophthalmopathy. Amplified TCR beta CDR3 regions came from RNA transcripts. HTBI primers drove first-round RT-PCR of the TCR CDR3. TCRdb reprocessed the multiplex PCR reads via MiXCR and lists one record per CDR3 protein. The sample carries around 800,000 distinct CDR3 sequences, 35% to 45% recorded once. Sequencing was carried out using blood. The receptors were gathered from a man aged 18 to 30 with Graves' hyperthyroidism.

The chain recombines TRBV10-2 with TRBJ2-7, with D tentatively TRBD2 (6 bases). This CDR3 has 18 residues. V was cut by 3 bases and J by 1 base, with 22 bases left in between. Germline CDR1 reads WSHSY; CDR2 reads SAAADI. Written as DNA, the CDR3 is TGCGCCAGCAGTGATTGGCGGGGACGGCCGAATTTTTCCTACGAGCAGTACTTC. It yields the protein CASSDWRGRPNFSYEQYF.

On this clonotype: Given a much more abundant clone one base away, this may be a read error. Here the CDR3 omits its conserved ending phenylalanine or tryptophan, so a read error is the likely source. The J gene is TRBJ1-1, the V gene TRBV7-3; D is unresolved. Deletions cut 2 bases from V and 6 bases from J, with 13 bases between. CDR3 length: 14 residues. Germline-derived CDR1 and CDR2 are SGHTA and FQGTGA. CDR3 DNA: TGTGCCAGCAGCTTAGGCGATGCTGGAGCTGAAGCTTTCCTT. Amino acids: CASSLGDAGAEAFL.

This sequence joins TRBV29-1 and TRBJ2-2; TRBD2 aligns across 10 bases. CDR1 is SQVTM, CDR2 ANQGSEA, per germline. V was pared by 3 bases and J by 5 bases, with 6 bases of the junction left unmatched. The length of the CDR3 is 15 residues. The CDR3 protein is CSVEDLAGGTGELFF. In nucleotides, the CDR3 is TGCAGCGTTGAGGATTTAGCGGGAGGAACCGGGGAGCTGTTTTTT.

With respect to this clonotype: A much larger clone differs by one base, so this may be a read error. The chain uses TRBV7-2 and TRBJ2-5; D gene unclear. Per germline, CDR1 SGHTA and CDR2 FQGNSA. V lost 7 bases and J lost 5, with 2 bases in between. The CDR3 runs 9 residues. CDR3 DNA: TGTGCCAGCATCGAGACCCAGTACTTC. Residues: CASIETQYF.

This clonotype was seen repeatedly, ten times or more. This rearrangement joins TRBV6-5 to TRBJ1-1, with 11 bases identical to TRBD1. Germline V gene lookup returns CDR1 MNHEY and CDR2 SVGAGI. This CDR3 is built from 16 residues. V trimming: 2 bases; J trimming: 4 bases; junction bases outside the gene matches: 6. CDR3 sequence reads: CASSYATGTGGTEAFF. CDR3 bases: TGTGCCAGCAGTTACGCTACCGGGACAGGGGGCACTGAAGCTTTCTTT.

This clonotype was observed a handful of times. The V call is TRBV6-4, the J call TRBJ2-2; 8 bases line up with TRBD1. This CDR3 has 15 residues. Germline assignment: CDR1 MRHNA and CDR2 SNTAGT. Trimming at V came to 6 bases and at J to 3 bases, leaving 6 bases not matched to a gene. This chain's CDR3 is CASRGTGGDTGELFF. The DNA of the CDR3 is TGTGCCAGCAGAGGGACAGGAGGAGACACCGGGGAGCTGTTTTTT.